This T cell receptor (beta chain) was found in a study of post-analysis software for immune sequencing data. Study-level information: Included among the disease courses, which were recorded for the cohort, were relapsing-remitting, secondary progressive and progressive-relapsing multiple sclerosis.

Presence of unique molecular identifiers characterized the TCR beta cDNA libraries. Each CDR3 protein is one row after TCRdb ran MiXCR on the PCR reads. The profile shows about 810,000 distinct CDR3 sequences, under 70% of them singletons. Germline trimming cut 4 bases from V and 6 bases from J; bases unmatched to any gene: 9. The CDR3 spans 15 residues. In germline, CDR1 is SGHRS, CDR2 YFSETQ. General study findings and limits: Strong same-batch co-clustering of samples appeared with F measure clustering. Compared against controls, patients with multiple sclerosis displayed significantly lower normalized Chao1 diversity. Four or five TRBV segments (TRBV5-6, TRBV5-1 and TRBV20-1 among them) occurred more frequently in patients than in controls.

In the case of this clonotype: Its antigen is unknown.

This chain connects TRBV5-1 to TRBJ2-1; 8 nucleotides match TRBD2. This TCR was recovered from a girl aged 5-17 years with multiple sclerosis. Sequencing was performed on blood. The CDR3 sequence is CASSPKRELLNEQFF. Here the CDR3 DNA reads TGCGCCAGCAGCCCTAAGCGGGAGCTCCTCAATGAGCAGTTCTTC. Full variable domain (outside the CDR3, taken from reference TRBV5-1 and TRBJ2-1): KAGVTQTPRYLIKTRGQQVTLSCSPISGHRSVSWYQQTPGQGLQFLFEYFSETQRNKGNFPGRFSGRQFSNSRSEMNVSTLELGDSALYLCASSPKRELLNEQFFGPGTRLTVL.